Listed here are 2 T cell receptor beta chains from one sample, sequenced in a study of T-cell memory formation after mild COVID-19. TCRdb reanalysed the 5' RACE reads using MiXCR and keeps one entry per CDR3 protein. This table has about 430,000 distinct CDR3 sequences, 24% appearing once. Sequencing was performed on PBMCs or a T cell subset sorted from them (not recorded which). These receptors all stem from an adult woman who had mild COVID-19 (a few samples of this study predate the infection). Cell type and time point are not known.

The genes are TRBV6-6 and TRBJ2-2; 9 bases agree with TRBD2. Germline V gene sequence: CDR1 MNHNY, CDR2 SVGAGI (reference sequence). This CDR3 contains 15 residues. V was pared by 7 bases and J by 7 bases, with 10 bases of the junction left unmatched. In DNA form, the CDR3 reads TGTGCCAGCAAGGACGGGACTAGCAGCAGCGGGGAGCTGTTTTTT. Encoded protein: CASKDGTSSSGELFF.

This clonotype was found many times. The chain couples TRBV7-9 to TRBJ1-4, with TRBD1 matching over 8 bases. This CDR3 spans 13 amino acids. With 5 bases clipped from V and 6 bases from J, the junction kept 2 bases outside the gene matches. Germline lookup yields CDR1 SEHNR and CDR2 FQNEAQ (reference sequence). CDR3 DNA: TGTGCCAGCAGCCTGACAGGGGATGAAAAACTGTTTTTT. Translated: CASSLTGDEKLFF.